This record looks at one T cell receptor (beta chain) sequence and its context. Its target is unknown. These data come from a study of OX40 agonist ivuxolimab in advanced cancers. At the level of the study: Patients were infused with ivuxolimab every 2 weeks at 0.01 to 10 mg/kg.

TCRdb's copy holds only in-frame clones and misses some; the assay was immunoSEQ multiplex PCR. This table holds 90,000 or so clones, 92% found once. CDR1 is SGHNT, CDR2 YYREEE, per germline (reference sequence). The CDR3 runs 16 residues. V lost 0 bases, J lost 5 bases, and 12 bases lay in between. Study-level results: The specificity for antigen of the expanded peripheral T cells was not determined. Compared with others, partial responders at 0.1-3.0 mg/kg displayed clonal expansion among the lowest.

This chain uses TRBV5-4 with TRBJ1-6; D uncertain. This receptor was identified in an adult with an advanced solid tumor such as melanoma, head and neck, liver or kidney cancer. The sample was CD4+ or CD8+ T cells sorted from blood, taken in a trial of the OX40 agonist ivuxolimab. CDR3: CASSLVIGSDNSPLHF. The DNA for the CDR3 is TGTGCCAGCAGCTTGGTAATCGGCAGCGATAATTCACCCCTCCACTTT. Full variable domain (rest looked up from reference TRBV5-4 and TRBJ1-6): ETGVTQSPTHLIKTRGQQVTLRCSSQSGHNTVSWYQQALGQGPQFIFQYYREEENGRGNFPPRFSGLQFPNYSSELNVNALELDDSALYLCASSLVIGSDNSPLHFGNGTRLTVT.